This T cell receptor (beta chain) was recovered during a study of T cell responses to AZD1222 COVID-19 vaccine. Study findings and constraints: Once two AZD1222 doses were given, Spike-specific TCR breadth and depth went up.

Only in-frame clones appear in the TCRdb table, and some are missing; sequencing was by immunoSEQ multiplex PCR. This table has 150,000 to 190,000 clones, over 90% appearing once. This clone was detected a few times. The antigen is undetermined. The length of the CDR3 is 15 residues. V lost 5 bases, J lost 4 bases, and 8 bases stayed unmatched. Germline CDR1 reads KGHDR; CDR2 reads SFDVKD. This sample comprised peripheral blood, obtained 28 days after the second AZD1222 dose. The clonotype originates from an adult who received the AZD1222 COVID-19 vaccine. The chain has TRBV24-1 and TRBJ2-7, with 9 positions matching TRBD1. This CDR3 reads CATSASGTGLYEQYF. The CDR3 DNA reads TGTGCCACCAGTGCCTCTGGGACAGGGCTATACGAGCAGTACTTC.